These 17 T cell receptor beta chains share one sample of origin, sequenced in a study of T cell changes during pregnancy in multiple sclerosis. Sequencing used immunoSEQ multiplex PCR; TCRdb keeps in-frame clones, though not all of them. The sample shows around 40,000 clones, 75% to 90% of them seen only once. The sample in question was CD4+ T cells from peripheral blood mononuclear cells, obtained in the first trimester of pregnancy. Receptors were obtained from a female donor with multiple sclerosis, enrolled in a pregnancy study.

This sequence joins TRBV4-1 and TRBJ2-2; 8 bases are a match to TRBD2. The germline CDR1 and CDR2 sequences are MGHRA and YSYEKL. The V gene end was trimmed by 0 bases and the J gene end by 3 bases; junction bases not matched to a gene: 6. The CDR3 is 17 residues long. The CDR3 loop reads CASSQDRAGDHTGELFF. The CDR3 DNA follows: TGCGCCAGCAGCCAAGACCGAGCGGGAGATCACACCGGGGAGCTGTTTTTT.

The CDR3 nucleotides are TGTGCCAGCAGTTCGGACCCCGGGGGTCCCTACGAGCAGTACTTC. Its protein product is CASSSDPGGPYEQYF. The V call is TRBV27, the J call TRBJ2-7; the D gene is possibly TRBD2 (6 bases). V lost 4 bases and J 2 bases, leaving 15 bases between the germline ends. CDR1 is MNHEY, CDR2 SMNVEV, per germline (reference sequence). The length of the CDR3 is 15 residues.

This sequence joins TRBV9 and TRBJ2-3, with 9 positions matching TRBD2. CDR1 is SGDLS, CDR2 YYNGEE, per germline. The CDR3 covers 18 residues. V dropped 0 bases and J dropped 4; count of bases not matched to a gene: 12. The CDR3 region has the DNA TGTGCCAGCAGCGTAGCCCCCTTGGGGTTAGCGGGAGCAGATACGCAGTATTTT. It yields the protein CASSVAPLGLAGADTQYF.

This chain links TRBV14 with TRBJ1-1; weak D call: TRBD1 (6 bases). The CDR3 totals 16 residues. The V end was cut by 4 bases, the J end by 0 bases, with 15 bases between. Germline V gene data show CDR1 as SGHDN and CDR2 as FVKESK. The CDR3 coding sequence is TGTGCCAGCAGCCGAAGGACAGAAGCGTTGAACACTGAAGCTTTCTTT. As protein: CASSRRTEALNTEAFF.

V is TRBV4-3 and J is TRBJ2-3; TRBD2 aligns across 10 bases. Germline loops: CDR1 LGHNA, CDR2 YSLEER. Germline trimming cut 0 bases from V and 6 bases from J; bases unmatched to any gene: 12. There are 18 residues in the CDR3. The CDR3 reads CASSQDLPAAGGKDTQYF. In nucleotides, the CDR3 is TGCGCCAGCAGCCAAGACTTACCGGCAGCGGGAGGGAAGGATACGCAGTATTTT.

In the case of this clone: Compared with germline, one end of the junction differs, possibly owing to a read error. The J gene is TRBJ2-1, the V gene TRBV5-1; possibly TRBD2 for D (6 bases). Germline CDR1 is SGHRS and CDR2 is YFSETQ. The CDR3 is made up of 14 amino acids. The CDR3 spells CASTLGGDYNEQFF. The CDR3 DNA reads as TGCGCCAGCACCTTGGGGGGAGACTACAATGAGCAGTTCTTC. The variable domain in full, completed from reference TRBV5-1 and TRBJ2-1, reads KAGVTQTPRYLIKTRGQQVTLSCSPISGHRSVSWYQQTPGQGLQFLFEYFSETQRNKGNFPGRFSGRQFSNSRSEMNVSTLELGDSALYLCASTLGGDYNEQFFGPGTRLTVL.

The chain is built from TRBV13 and TRBJ2-2, with D possibly TRBD2 on 6 matching bases. CDR3 length: 19 amino acids. CDR1 is PRHDT, CDR2 FYEKMQ, per germline (reference sequence). V dropped 4 bases and J dropped 5 bases, with 26 bases sitting between them. The CDR3 sequence: CASSSLARSQTGGTGELFF. The CDR3 bases are TGTGCCAGCAGCTCCCTTGCTCGAAGCCAAACAGGAGGGACCGGGGAGCTGTTTTTT. The full variable domain, its missing parts supplied by reference TRBV13 and TRBJ2-2, is AAGVIQSPRHLIKEKRETATLKCYPIPRHDTVYWYQQGPGQDPQFLISFYEKMQSDKGSIPDRFSAQQFSDYHSELNMSSLELGDSALYFCASSSLARSQTGGTGELFFGEGSRLTVL.

The gene calls are TRBV4-2 and TRBJ2-7, with 7 bases that match TRBD1. Germline CDR1 and CDR2: LGHNA and YNFKEQ. The CDR3 runs to 14 residues. J lost 3 bases, V lost 0 bases, and 2 bases had no gene match. The chain's CDR3 is CASSQDGDSYEQYF. The CDR3 bases are TGTGCCAGCAGCCAAGATGGGGACAGCTACGAGCAGTACTTC.

The chain carries TRBV4-1 and TRBJ1-6; D perhaps matches TRBD1 (6 bases). The V end lost 0 bases, the J end lost 1 base, and 13 bases lay between the germline ends. The CDR3 loop spans 18 amino acids. The germline V gene has CDR1 MGHRA and CDR2 YSYEKL. Written as DNA, the CDR3 is TGCGCCAGCAGCCAAGAAGGATCAGGGGAGTCCTATAATTCACCCCTCCACTTT. This codes for CASSQEGSGESYNSPLHF.

The rearrangement joins TRBV2 to TRBJ2-1, with TRBD2 identical over 11 bases. The V segment lost 7 bases and the J segment 3 bases; nucleotides outside the gene matches: 2. The CDR3 covers 14 residues. The germline gives CDR1 SNHLY, CDR2 FYNNEI. As DNA, the CDR3 is TGTGCCAGCAAGACTAGCGGGAACTACAATGAGCAGTTCTTC. Translation gives CASKTSGNYNEQFF.

To note about this clone: Other nucleotide sequences from this sample produce the same CDR3. This chain joins TRBV5-1 and TRBJ2-1; the D is unclear. This CDR3 comprises 16 residues. The V gene's germline CDR1 is SGHRS and CDR2 YFSETQ. Trimming stripped 0 bases from V and 0 bases from J, with 10 bases between. The CDR3 region is CASSLEAASSYNEQFF. The CDR3 DNA reads as TGCGCCAGCAGCTTGGAGGCAGCGAGCTCCTACAATGAGCAGTTCTTC.

This clone is a singleton in its sample. This sequence joins TRBV18 and TRBJ1-2, with D possibly TRBD1 on 5 matching bases. CDR1 KGHSH and CDR2 LQKENI come from the germline V gene. The CDR3 sequence is 15 residues long. V was pared by 2 bases and J by 1 base, with 11 bases between. In DNA form, the CDR3 reads TGTGCCAGCTCACCAAGAACAGGTGATAACTATGGCTACACCTTC. Translated: CASSPRTGDNYGYTF.

V and J are TRBV5-6 and TRBJ1-5, with 8 bases fitting TRBD1. The J segment lost 0 bases and the V segment lost 4 bases, leaving 9 bases of the junction unmatched. The germline V gene has CDR1 SGHDT and CDR2 YYEEEE. The CDR3 has 17 amino acids. CDR3 sequence: CASSLGQGYYSNQPQHF. In nucleotides, the CDR3 is TGTGCCAGCAGCCTTGGACAGGGCTACTATAGCAATCAGCCCCAGCATTTT.

This clone was seen only once. The chain uses TRBV5-1 and TRBJ2-5; 8 nucleotides agree with TRBD1. Germline assignment: CDR1 SGHRS and CDR2 YFSETQ. V shed 3 bases, J shed 5 bases, and the junction held 15 bases outside the gene matches. The CDR3 has 17 amino acids. Here the CDR3 DNA reads TGCGCCAGCAGCTCCTCCTCAATTTCAGGGGGCTGGGAGACCCAGTACTTC. It encodes CASSSSSISGGWETQYF.

V gene TRBV19 combines with J gene TRBJ2-7, with D possibly matching TRBD2 (6 bases). The CDR3 has 14 residues. V shed 5 bases and J shed 0 bases, with 11 bases lying between them. Germline-derived CDR1 and CDR2 are LNHDA and SQIVND (reference sequence). The CDR3 here is CASSSPGASYEQYF. CDR3 DNA: TGTGCCAGTAGTTCACCGGGAGCCTCCTACGAGCAGTACTTC.

This clone appeared once. The V gene is TRBV2, the J gene TRBJ2-3, with 11 bases identical to TRBD2. In germline, CDR1 is SNHLY, CDR2 FYNNEI. V dropped 3 bases and J dropped 7; count of bases not matched to a gene: 3. The CDR3 runs to 14 residues. The CDR3, as DNA: TGTGCCAGCAGTGACCTAGCGGGGGGCTATACGCAGTATTTT. As protein: CASSDLAGGYTQYF.

The chain has TRBV5-5 and TRBJ1-1, with D perhaps matching TRBD1 (6 bases). Germline V gives CDR1 SGHKS, CDR2 YYEKEE (reference sequence). This CDR3 comprises 13 residues. Trimming removed 0 bases from V and 5 bases from J, with 8 bases in between. The CDR3 sequence is CASSLEGETEAFF. The CDR3 DNA reads TGTGCCAGCAGCTTGGAGGGGGAAACTGAAGCTTTCTTT.